The 20 T cell receptor beta chains below come from one sample, sequenced in a study of cytomegalovirus exposure and HLA in healthy donors. Data came from immunoSEQ multiplex PCR; TCRdb stores just in-frame clones and leaves some out. Here the sample spans roughly 90,000 clones, roughly 85% being singletons. The specimen was PBMCs. The origin of the receptors is a man younger than 35 in good health and CMV-seropositive.

The rearrangement uses TRBV4-1 and TRBJ2-3, with TRBD1 matching over 8 bases. The CDR3 loop spans 17 amino acids. Germline V lookup: CDR1 MGHRA, CDR2 YSYEKL. J lost 1 base, V lost 0 bases, and 6 bases had no gene match. The CDR3 region has the DNA TGCGCCAGCAGCCAAGAACGTGGCAGGGGGCGCACAGATACGCAGTATTTT. Translated, it gives CASSQERGRGRTDTQYF.

V gene TRBV6-1 combines with J gene TRBJ1-3, with a possible D match to TRBD1 (5 bases). The V end lost 3 bases, the J end lost 0 bases, and 12 bases lay between the germline ends. The CDR3 has 16 residues. Germline V gives CDR1 MNHNS, CDR2 SASEGT. CDR3 amino acids: CASSDRQSSSGNTIYF. CDR3 sequence (DNA): TGTGCCAGCAGTGATAGACAGTCGAGCTCTGGAAACACCATATATTTT.

In its sample, this clone was seen once. The rearrangement joins TRBV11-2 to TRBJ2-5; perhaps TRBD1 as D (5 bases). CDR1 SGHAT and CDR2 FQNNGV come from the germline V gene. This CDR3 region has 15 residues. Trimming stripped 4 bases from V and 5 bases from J, with 17 bases between. For the CDR3, the DNA is TGTGCCAGCAGCTCGTGGGGCAGAGGCGTCGAGACCCAGTACTTC. It codes for CASSSWGRGVETQYF.

As to this clone: Distinct nucleotide sequences in the sample also encode this CDR3. The chain joins TRBV6-1 to TRBJ2-7; 11 bases fit TRBD2. Germline V gives CDR1 MNHNS, CDR2 SASEGT. After removal of 1 base from V and 1 base from J, the junction contained 0 bases not matched to a gene. CDR3 length equals 15 residues. Here the CDR3 DNA reads TGTGCCAGCAGTGAAGGACTAGCGGGATCCTACGAGCAGTACGTC. Its translation: CASSEGLAGSYEQYV.

This chain joins TRBV27 and TRBJ2-2; D gene uncertain. CDR1 MNHEY and CDR2 SMNVEV come from the germline V gene (reference sequence). The CDR3 covers 13 residues. Trimming left V 5 bases short and J 3 bases short, with 7 bases between. The CDR3 sequence: CASSPVDTGELFF. The CDR3 nucleotides are TGTGCCAGCAGTCCCGTAGACACCGGGGAGCTGTTTTTT.

The V gene is TRBV13, the J gene TRBJ2-7, with D maybe TRBD1 (6 bases). The CDR3 spans 15 residues. Per the germline V gene, CDR1 is PRHDT and CDR2 is FYEKMQ (reference sequence). V gave up 5 bases and J gave up 3 bases, with 17 bases separating them. Here the CDR3 reads CASSGLSQTGYEQYF. The CDR3 DNA reads TGTGCCAGCAGCGGCCTTTCTCAGACAGGCTACGAGCAGTACTTC.

This chain connects TRBV9 to TRBJ1-5; D possibly corresponds to TRBD1 (6 bases). V lost 4 bases to trimming and J lost 5 bases, with 13 bases between them. Germline V gene data show CDR1 as SGDLS and CDR2 as YYNGEE. CDR3 length equals 14 residues. The CDR3 spells CASSPGGRDQPQHF. Here the CDR3 DNA reads TGTGCCAGCAGCCCCGGGGGGCGGGATCAGCCCCAGCATTTT.

This chain connects TRBV5-1 to TRBJ2-5; TRBD1 aligns across 9 bases. The CDR3 spans 14 residues. Unmatched junction bases numbered 6, after V lost 4 bases and J lost 5 bases. The V gene's germline CDR1 is SGHRS and CDR2 YFSETQ. DNA for the CDR3: TGCGCCAGCAGCGCGGGGACAGGGTGGGAGACCCAGTACTTC. Translation gives CASSAGTGWETQYF.

This rearrangement joins TRBV6-5 to TRBJ2-1, with 8 bases identical to TRBD1. CDR3 size: 15 residues. Trimming took 6 bases from V and 0 from J; bases not matched to a gene: 4. Germline loops: CDR1 MNHEY, CDR2 SVGAGI. CDR3 nucleotide sequence: TGTGCCAGCAGCCACACAGGGGGCTCCTACAATGAGCAGTTCTTC. Its protein product is CASSHTGGSYNEQFF.

The rearrangement joins TRBV5-1 to TRBJ2-1; D gene unclear. This CDR3 spans 14 amino acids. The germline V gene has CDR1 SGHRS and CDR2 YFSETQ. V lost 4 bases to trimming and J lost 7 bases, with 15 bases between them. The CDR3 coding sequence is TGCGCCAGCAGCCCCTCGACGGGTGTTAATGAGCAGTTCTTC. This gives the protein CASSPSTGVNEQFF.

Only a few counts were recorded for this clone. This sequence joins TRBV5-5 and TRBJ2-3, with 12 nucleotides matching TRBD2. The germline CDR1 and CDR2 sequences are SGHKS and YYEKEE (reference sequence). This CDR3 spans 15 amino acids. V trimming: 0 bases; J trimming: 5 bases; junction bases outside the gene matches: 1. Here the CDR3 DNA reads TGTGCCAGCAGCTTGGGACTAGCGGGAGAAGATACGCAGTATTTT. This sequence encodes CASSLGLAGEDTQYF. Variable domain in full (rest from reference TRBV5-5 and TRBJ2-3): DAGVTQSPTHLIKTRGQQVTLRCSPISGHKSVSWYQQVLGQGPQFIFQYYEKEERGRGNFPDRFSARQFPNYSSELNVNALLLGDSALYLCASSLGLAGEDTQYFGPGTRLTVL.

For the CDR3, the DNA is TGTGCCAGCAGCTTAGATATTACTGAAGCTTTCTTT. Its protein is CASSLDITEAFF. The chain has TRBV11-2 and TRBJ1-1; no firm D call. This CDR3 comprises 12 residues. Germline V gives CDR1 SGHAT, CDR2 FQNNGV. V was pared by 0 bases and J by 5 bases, with 4 bases between.

The rearrangement links TRBV30 to TRBJ1-4; TRBD1 agrees at 7 bases. The CDR3 loop spans 14 amino acids. V was pared by 4 bases and J by 3 bases, with 5 bases of the junction left unmatched. Per the germline V gene, CDR1 is GTSNPN and CDR2 is SVGIG (reference sequence). This CDR3 is CAWNRGQPNEKLFF. The CDR3 DNA follows: TGTGCCTGGAACCGGGGACAGCCTAATGAAAAACTGTTTTTT.

This chain links TRBV7-2 with TRBJ2-5; D is unclear. Trimming shortened V by 5 bases and J by 2 bases, and 12 bases separated the two germline ends. Germline CDR1 reads SGHTA; CDR2 reads FQGNSA. CDR3 size: 14 residues. The DNA of the CDR3 is TGTGCCAGCAGCCGACATCCACAACAAGAGACCCAGTACTTC. Translating it yields CASSRHPQQETQYF. The whole variable domain, remainder taken from reference TRBV7-2 and TRBJ2-5, is GAGVSQSPSNKVTEKGKDVELRCDPISGHTALYWYRQSLGQGLEFLIYFQGNSAPDKSGLPSDRFSAERTGGSVSTLTIQRTQQEDSAVYLCASSRHPQQETQYFGPGTRLLVL.

V and J are TRBV5-1 and TRBJ1-1; 9 nucleotides line up with TRBD1. CDR1 and CDR2 (germline): SGHRS, YFSETQ. Trimming took 7 bases from V and 6 from J; bases not matched to a gene: 13. The CDR3 totals 15 residues. The CDR3 nucleotides are TGCGCCAGCGCCCAGTCCGGGACAGGGACCGCTGAAGCTTTCTTT. Amino acid sequence: CASAQSGTGTAEAFF.

J is TRBJ2-2 and V is TRBV15; TRBD2 aligns across 8 bases. CDR3 size: 17 residues. The germline gives CDR1 LNHNV, CDR2 YYDKDF (reference sequence). V dropped 0 bases and J dropped 5; count of bases not matched to a gene: 8. CDR3 bases: TGTGCCACCAGCAGAGATCGGGAGGGTTCGGTTACCGGGGAGCTGTTTTTT. This encodes CATSRDREGSVTGELFF.

A single count supports this clone. The chain employs TRBV5-1 and TRBJ2-7; D uncertain. In germline, CDR1 is SGHRS, CDR2 YFSETQ. V was shortened by 0 bases and J by 2 bases, with 6 bases between the two germline ends. This CDR3 is built from 13 residues. CDR3 DNA: TGCGCCAGCAGCTTGGGGCTTACCTACGAGCAGTACTTC. Its translation is CASSLGLTYEQYF.

In DNA form, the CDR3 reads TGTGCCAGCAGTGGGCCCAGCTCCTACGAGCAGTACTTC. It yields the protein CASSGPSSYEQYF. V is TRBV6-6 and J is TRBJ2-7, with unresolved D. Between the trimmed V and J ends, which lost 5 bases and 0 bases, there was a span of 8 bases. The CDR3 has 13 amino acids. Germline assignment: CDR1 MNHNY and CDR2 SVGAGI (reference sequence).

V usage is TRBV9 and J usage is TRBJ1-4; D unclear. Trimming pared 0 bases from V and 9 bases from J, leaving 12 bases between. The CDR3 has 14 residues. Germline lookup yields CDR1 SGDLS and CDR2 YYNGEE. Here the CDR3 reads CASSVGSRSQKLFF. In DNA, the CDR3 is TGTGCCAGCAGCGTAGGGTCACGCAGTCAAAAACTGTTTTTT.

This clone was observed once. The chain combines TRBV5-1 with TRBJ1-1; D unclear. Germline V CDR1 and CDR2: SGHRS, YFSETQ. The V end lost 2 bases, the J end lost 0 bases, and 11 bases lay between the germline ends. CDR3 length: 15 amino acids. The CDR3 reads CASSFRYGVNTEAFF. The CDR3 DNA reads as TGCGCCAGCAGCTTCCGATATGGAGTGAACACTGAAGCTTTCTTT.